A selection of T cell receptor beta chains follows, all from one sample in a study of T cell responses to AZD1222 COVID-19 vaccine. Measured with immunoSEQ multiplex PCR; TCRdb has only the in-frame clones, and not every one. The sample contains around 130,000 clones, 93% of which appear only once. Material: peripheral blood, obtained on day 0 of AZD1222 vaccination. The receptor source for this set is an adult in good health. Each CDR3 is given without its conserved first and last residue.

TRBJ1-2 TRBV30 AWVLLAKGYGYT
TRBJ2-6 TRBV30 AWSGAGTSTSGANVLT
TRBJ1-2 TRBV9 ASSVAGLDGYGYT
TRBJ2-7 TRBV11-3 ASSPRTGANYEQY
TRBJ2-1 TRBV11-3 ASSLGGTAGNEQF
TRBJ2-5 TRBV5-1 ASSLAGAKTQY
TRBJ1-1 TRBV7-9 ASSWTGGERNTEAF
TRBJ2-1 TRBV12-3/TRBV12-4 ASTRSWGLPQF
TRBJ1-1 TRBV7-3 ASSLQVKTEAF
TRBJ2-7 TRBV7-2 ASSVFPGTGTYEQY
TRBJ2-1 TRBV5-4 ASGASGSSYEQF
TRBJ1-2 TRBV2 ASKGQGIYGYT
TRBJ2-1 TRBV4-3 ASSQDRGGTGHEQF
TRBJ1-4 TRBV5-4 ASSLKSGNEKLF
TRBJ2-3 TRBV28 ASSTLIGGTDTQY
TRBJ2-3 TRBV27 ASMLAGESSDTQY
TRBJ2-3 TRBV7-9 ASSPTSGRAPDTQY
TRBJ1-3 TRBV7-2 ASSPSGNTIY
TRBJ1-1 TRBV12-3/TRBV12-4 ASSFRRGTEAF
TRBJ2-7 TRBV4-3 ASSQDVVGAGSSYEQY
TRBJ2-3 TRBV7-9 ASSPASGEYTDTQY
TRBJ2-5 TRBV5-4 ASSLDASPVETQY
TRBJ2-2 TRBV20-1 SASTVNTGELF
TRBJ2-1 TRBV19 ASTPEYGEQF
TRBJ2-2 TRBV5-6 ASSLALQGNTGELF
TRBJ2-1 TRBV28 ASSLLRAANEQF
TRBJ2-7 TRBV9 ASSDGPDGYEQY
TRBJ2-3 TRBV30 AWSGGPTDTQY
TRBJ2-5 TRBV5-1 ASSPGRTQETQY
TRBJ1-1 TRBV12-3/TRBV12-4 ASSLKANTEAF
TRBJ2-1 TRBV29-1 SVEAGANNEQF
TRBJ2-6 TRBV2 ASNGDRNSGANVLT
TRBJ1-1 TRBV10-1 ASSVREGAEAF
TRBJ2-7 TRBV4-2 ASSQKNSATYEQY
TRBJ2-3 TRBV19 ASRSLAGLSTDTQY
TRBJ2-3 TRBV30 AWSVSGGAGDTQY
TRBJ2-3 TRBV27 ASSLRLAKDTQY
TRBJ1-5 TRBV4-1 ASSRDISGDQPQH
TRBJ2-5 TRBV4-1 ASSQVGTGWETQY
TRBJ2-7 TRBV7-2 ASSLRATTYEQY
TRBJ2-3 TRBV12-5 ASGLSADLTDTQY
TRBJ1-5 TRBV12-3/TRBV12-4 ASSRTGSQPQH
TRBJ1-1 TRBV6-1 ASSESLQGRAF
TRBJ1-2 TRBV6-5 ASSYSGGLST
TRBJ2-5 TRBV5-4 ASSEAGRAPSGGETQY
TRBJ1-1 TRBV6-5 ASRTHQGAGTEAF